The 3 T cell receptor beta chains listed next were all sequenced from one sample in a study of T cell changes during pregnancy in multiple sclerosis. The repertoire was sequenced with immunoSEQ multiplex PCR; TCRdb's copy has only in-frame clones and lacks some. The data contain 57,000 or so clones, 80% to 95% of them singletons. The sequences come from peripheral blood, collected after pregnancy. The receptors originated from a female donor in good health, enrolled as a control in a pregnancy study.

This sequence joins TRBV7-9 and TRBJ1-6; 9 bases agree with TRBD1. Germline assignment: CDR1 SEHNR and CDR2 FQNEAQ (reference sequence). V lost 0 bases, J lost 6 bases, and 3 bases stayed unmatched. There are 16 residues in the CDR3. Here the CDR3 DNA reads TGTGCCAGCAGCTTAGCAAGGGGACAGGGTAATTCACCCCTCCACTTT. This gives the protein CASSLARGQGNSPLHF.

This CDR3 reads CASRPSGVMSTDTQYF. CDR3 nucleotides: TGTGCCAGCAGACCTAGCGGGGTGATGAGCACAGATACGCAGTATTTT. The genes are TRBV27 and TRBJ2-3; 9 bases agree with TRBD2. Looked up from germline, CDR1 is MNHEY and CDR2 is SMNVEV (reference sequence). The CDR3 runs 16 residues. V shed 6 bases and J 0 bases; nucleotides not matched to a gene: 7.

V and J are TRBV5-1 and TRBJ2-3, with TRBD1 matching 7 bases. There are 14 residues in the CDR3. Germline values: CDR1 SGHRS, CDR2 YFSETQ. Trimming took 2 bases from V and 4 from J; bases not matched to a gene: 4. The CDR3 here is CASSFGRGSDTQYF. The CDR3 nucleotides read TGCGCCAGCAGCTTCGGCAGGGGGTCAGATACGCAGTATTTT.